The source of this TCR beta chain is a study of T cells after yellow fever vaccination. Turning to the study itself: Each low-cell-number fraction was prepared by means of SMART-Seq v4 Ultra Low Input.

About this clonotype itself: The antigen remains unidentified.

Findings and caveats of the study: Subsequent to the booster, the majority of primary-vaccination clones reappeared (roughly 95% CD4, about 90% CD8). The secondary response was weaker, and its peak arrived faster, on day 5 versus 15.

TCRdb processed the 5' RACE reads anew with MiXCR; each CDR3 protein has one entry. In the table there are hundreds of thousands of distinct CDR3 sequences, roughly 8% of which are singletons. Trimming took off 0 bases at V and 4 bases at J, with 10 bases between the two ends. The CDR3 extends over 15 amino acids. CDR1 is MNHEY, CDR2 SVGAGI, per germline. The receptor was derived from a man aged 18 to 30 who received the YFV17D yellow fever vaccine. V usage is TRBV6-5 and J usage is TRBJ2-4; tentatively, D is TRBD1 (6 bases). Material: PBMCs, obtained approximately 47 days after the first yellow fever vaccination. The CDR3 loop reads CASSYSPGEKNIQYF. In DNA form, the CDR3 reads TGTGCCAGCAGTTACTCTCCAGGGGAGAAAAACATTCAGTACTTC.